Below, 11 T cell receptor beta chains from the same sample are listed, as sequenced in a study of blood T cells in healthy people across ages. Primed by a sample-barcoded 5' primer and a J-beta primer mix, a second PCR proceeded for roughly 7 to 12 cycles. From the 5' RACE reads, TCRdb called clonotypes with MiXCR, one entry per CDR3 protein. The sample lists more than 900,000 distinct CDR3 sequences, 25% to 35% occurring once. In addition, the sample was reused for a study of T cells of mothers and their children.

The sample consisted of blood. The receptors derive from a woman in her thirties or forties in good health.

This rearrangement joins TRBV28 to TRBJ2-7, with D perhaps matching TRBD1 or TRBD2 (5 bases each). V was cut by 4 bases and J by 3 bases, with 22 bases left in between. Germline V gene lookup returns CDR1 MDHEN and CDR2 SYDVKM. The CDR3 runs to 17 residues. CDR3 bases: TGTGCCAGCAGTTCCCCGGGGCAGGGTAGAATGAGCTACGAGCAGTACTTC. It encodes CASSSPGQGRMSYEQYF.

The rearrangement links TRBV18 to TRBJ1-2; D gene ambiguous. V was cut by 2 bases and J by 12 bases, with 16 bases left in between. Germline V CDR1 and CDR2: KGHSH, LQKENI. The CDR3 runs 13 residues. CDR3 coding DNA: TGTGCCAGCTCACCATCATCGGCAGGCCAGCACACCTTC. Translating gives CASSPSSAGQHTF.

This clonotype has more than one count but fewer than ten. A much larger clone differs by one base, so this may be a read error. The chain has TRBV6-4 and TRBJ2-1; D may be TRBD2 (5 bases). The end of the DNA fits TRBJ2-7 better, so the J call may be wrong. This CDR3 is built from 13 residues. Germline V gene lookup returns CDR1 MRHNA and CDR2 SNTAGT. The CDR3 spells CASSEDSYNEQYF. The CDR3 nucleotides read TGTGCCAGCAGTGAGGACTCCTACAATGAGCAGTACTTC.

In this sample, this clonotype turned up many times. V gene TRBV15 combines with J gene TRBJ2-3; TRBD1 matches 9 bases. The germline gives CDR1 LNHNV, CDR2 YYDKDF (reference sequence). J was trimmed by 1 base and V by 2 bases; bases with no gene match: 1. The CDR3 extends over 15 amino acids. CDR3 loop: CATSRRTGGTDTQYF. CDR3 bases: TGTGCCACCAGCAGAAGGACAGGGGGCACAGATACGCAGTATTTT.

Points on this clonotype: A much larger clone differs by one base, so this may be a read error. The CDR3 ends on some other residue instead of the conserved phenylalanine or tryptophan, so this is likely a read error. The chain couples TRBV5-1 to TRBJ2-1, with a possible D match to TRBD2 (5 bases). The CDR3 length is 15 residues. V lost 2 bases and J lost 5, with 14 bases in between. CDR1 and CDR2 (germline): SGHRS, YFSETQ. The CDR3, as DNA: TGCGCCAGCAGCTTTCGATTAGGGAGCGACAATGAGCAGTTCGTC. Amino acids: CASSFRLGSDNEQFV.

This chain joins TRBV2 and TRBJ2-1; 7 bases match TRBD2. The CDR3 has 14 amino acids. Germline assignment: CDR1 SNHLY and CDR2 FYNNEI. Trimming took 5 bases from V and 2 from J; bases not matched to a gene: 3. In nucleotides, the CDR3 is TGTGCCAGCAGTACGGGACTACCCTACAATGAGCAGTTCTTC. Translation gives CASSTGLPYNEQFF.

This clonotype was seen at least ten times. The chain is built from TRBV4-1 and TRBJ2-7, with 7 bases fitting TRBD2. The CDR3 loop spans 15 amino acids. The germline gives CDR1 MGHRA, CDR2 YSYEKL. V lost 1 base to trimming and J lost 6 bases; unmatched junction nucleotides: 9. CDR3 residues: CASSQGWGGHSEQYF. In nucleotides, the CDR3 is TGCGCCAGCAGCCAAGGTTGGGGGGGTCATAGCGAGCAGTACTTC.

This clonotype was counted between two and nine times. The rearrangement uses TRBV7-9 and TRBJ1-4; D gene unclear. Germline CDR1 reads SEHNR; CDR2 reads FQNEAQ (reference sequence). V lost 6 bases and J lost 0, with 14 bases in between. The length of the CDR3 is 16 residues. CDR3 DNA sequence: TGTGCCAGCAGTCTTGGTGGGGAGGCAACTAATGAAAAACTGTTTTTT. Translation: CASSLGGEATNEKLFF.

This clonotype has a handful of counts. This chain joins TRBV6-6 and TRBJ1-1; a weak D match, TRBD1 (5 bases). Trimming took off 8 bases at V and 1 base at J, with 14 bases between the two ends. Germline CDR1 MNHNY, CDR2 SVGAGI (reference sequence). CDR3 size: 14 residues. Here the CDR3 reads CASLPGAQNTEAFF. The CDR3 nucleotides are TGTGCCAGCTTGCCCGGGGCTCAGAACACTGAAGCTTTCTTT.

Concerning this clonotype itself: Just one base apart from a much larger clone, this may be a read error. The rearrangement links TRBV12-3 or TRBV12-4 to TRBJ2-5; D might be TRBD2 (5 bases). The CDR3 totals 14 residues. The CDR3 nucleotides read TGTGCCGGCAGTCCCGGACTGGCGGCGCAGACCCAGTACTTC. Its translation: CAGSPGLAAQTQYF.

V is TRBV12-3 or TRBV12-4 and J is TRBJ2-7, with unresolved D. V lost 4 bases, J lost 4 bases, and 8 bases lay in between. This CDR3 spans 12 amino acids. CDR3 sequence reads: CASSSWFYEQYF. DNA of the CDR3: TGTGCCAGCAGTTCTTGGTTTTACGAGCAGTACTTC.